A selection of T cell receptor beta chains follows, all from one sample in a study of cytomegalovirus exposure and HLA in healthy donors. Generated by immunoSEQ multiplex PCR, the TCRdb table keeps only in-frame clones and is missing some. Recorded here are some 62,000 clones; the top ten clones represent roughly 4.8%. Sample: PBMCs. These receptors were collected from a man aged 30 to 45 in good health and CMV-seropositive. Both conserved end residues are trimmed from each CDR3.

CDR3 length: 16
J gene: TRBJ2-7
V gene: TRBV4-2
CDR3 protein: ASSQDQPRGAGVAEQY

CDR3 length: 12
J gene: TRBJ2-1
V gene: TRBV9
CDR3 protein: ASSVEGQGYEQF

CDR3 length: 12
J gene: TRBJ2-3
V gene: TRBV29-1
CDR3 protein: SVDASGVTDTQY

CDR3 length: 12
J gene: TRBJ2-2
V gene: TRBV30
CDR3 protein: AWSVRRAAGELF

CDR3 length: 14
J gene: TRBJ1-5
V gene: TRBV5-1
CDR3 protein: ASRGTDGGCNQPQH

CDR3 length: 12
J gene: TRBJ1-1
V gene: TRBV14
CDR3 protein: ASSQTGGFTEAF

CDR3 length: 9
J gene: TRBJ2-7
V gene: TRBV25-1
CDR3 protein: ASIRGNEQY

CDR3 length: 15
J gene: TRBJ2-6
V gene: TRBV4-2
CDR3 protein: ASSEGDPGAGANVLT

CDR3 length: 12
J gene: TRBJ2-3
V gene: TRBV7-3
CDR3 protein: ASSLIGRADTQY

CDR3 length: 12
J gene: TRBJ2-7
V gene: TRBV9
CDR3 protein: ASSVGAGAYEQY

CDR3 length: 10
J gene: TRBJ2-3
V gene: TRBV27
CDR3 protein: ASSFRGDTQY